The 17 T cell receptor beta chains listed next were all sequenced from one sample in a study of T cell responses to AZD1222 COVID-19 vaccine. Data came from immunoSEQ multiplex PCR; TCRdb stores just in-frame clones and leaves some out. The data hold under 110,000 clones, with 85% to 90% observed a single time. Sequenced here: peripheral blood, sampled on day 0 of AZD1222 vaccination. The receptor set was obtained from an adult in good health.

The gene calls are TRBV30 and TRBJ1-4; D is ambiguous. Germline lookup yields CDR1 GTSNPN and CDR2 SVGIG (reference sequence). The CDR3 runs 11 residues. Trimming stripped 5 bases from V and 8 bases from J, with 9 bases between. The CDR3 region has the DNA TGTGCCTGGGGGCAGATGGAAAAACTGTTTTTT. Protein product: CAWGQMEKLFF.

The rearrangement joins TRBV18 to TRBJ2-3, with D hard to call. CDR3 length: 14 amino acids. Germline CDR1 and CDR2: KGHSH and LQKENI. V was shortened by 1 base and J by 2 bases, with 7 bases between the two germline ends. The CDR3 nucleotides read TGTGCCAGCTCACCACTCGGTCCCACAGATACGCAGTATTTT. Encoded protein: CASSPLGPTDTQYF.

The V gene is TRBV3-1 (or the pseudogene TRBV3-2), the J gene TRBJ2-2; no reliable D call. The V end was cut by 4 bases, the J end by 6 bases, with 6 bases between. Germline values: CDR1 LGHDT, CDR2 YNNKEL (reference sequence). The CDR3 spans 12 residues. Here the CDR3 DNA reads TGTGCCAGCAGCCCTAGAGCCGGGGAGCTGTTTTTT. This translates into CASSPRAGELFF.

The V gene is TRBV5-1, the J gene TRBJ1-2; possible D gene TRBD1, 6 bases. V was shortened by 7 bases and J by 4 bases, with 17 bases between the two germline ends. This CDR3 spans 14 amino acids. The germline CDR1 and CDR2 sequences are SGHRS and YFSETQ. The CDR3 loop reads CASANGGPGYGYTF. The CDR3 DNA follows: TGCGCCAGCGCAAACGGGGGGCCGGGCTATGGCTACACCTTC.

The V call is TRBV3-1 (or the pseudogene TRBV3-2), the J call TRBJ2-6; D call uncertain. Germline V CDR1 and CDR2: LGHDT, YNNKEL (reference sequence). The V and J ends lost 6 bases and 0 bases respectively, with 6 bases between them. This CDR3 region has 14 residues. The CDR3 bases are TGTGCCAGCAGTCGGAGCTCTGGGGCCAACGTCCTGACTTTC. This sequence encodes CASSRSSGANVLTF.

The chain combines TRBV5-1 with TRBJ1-6, with 7 bases identical to TRBD1. This CDR3 is 16 amino acids long. V shed 4 bases, J shed 7 bases, and the junction held 11 bases outside the gene matches. CDR1 SGHRS and CDR2 YFSETQ come from the germline V gene. This CDR3 reads CASSPNIQGQNSPLHF. CDR3 nucleotide sequence: TGCGCCAGCAGCCCCAACATACAGGGGCAGAATTCACCCCTCCACTTT.

The CDR3 nucleotides are TGTGCCAGCAGCCCGGATGTAGGGACCCCATGGGATACGCAGTATTTT. It encodes CASSPDVGTPWDTQYF. The chain employs TRBV14 and TRBJ2-3; D could derive from TRBD1 or TRBD2 (5 bases each). The germline V gene encodes CDR1 SGHDN and CDR2 FVKESK. The CDR3 has 16 residues. The ends were cut back, 4 bases at V and 6 bases at J, with 20 bases in the middle.

V is TRBV6-4 and J is TRBJ2-1; 12 bases are a match to TRBD2. CDR3 length: 14 amino acids. Germline loops: CDR1 MRHNA, CDR2 SNTAGT. The trim removed 0 bases at V and 9 bases at J, leaving 0 bases unmatched. The CDR3 DNA reads TGTGCCAGCAGTGACTCGACTAGCGGGAGTGAGCAGTTCTTC. As protein: CASSDSTSGSEQFF.

The V call is TRBV9, the J call TRBJ2-7; TRBD1 aligns across 7 bases. V shed 3 bases and J 6 bases; nucleotides not matched to a gene: 12. This CDR3 has 15 residues. Germline assignment: CDR1 SGDLS and CDR2 YYNGEE. CDR3 sequence reads: CASSAALTTGREQYF. The CDR3 region has the DNA TGTGCCAGCAGCGCCGCCCTAACGACAGGGCGCGAGCAGTACTTC.

In DNA form, the CDR3 reads TGTGCCAGCAGTCGGGGGGGGTATAGCAATCAGCCCCAGCATTTT. Translating it yields CASSRGGYSNQPQHF. The chain links TRBV6-5 to TRBJ1-5, with D perhaps matching TRBD1 (5 bases). Germline V gene lookup returns CDR1 MNHEY and CDR2 SVGAGI. The CDR3 has 15 residues. V shed 5 bases and J shed 0 bases, with 11 bases lying between them.

The chain carries TRBV7-8 and TRBJ1-5, with D unclear. Germline V gene sequence: CDR1 SGHVS, CDR2 FQNEAQ. Trimming took 0 bases from V and 0 from J, leaving 3 bases between them. This CDR3 has 14 residues. CDR3 nucleotide sequence: TGTGCCAGCAGCTTAGCCTATAGCAATCAGCCCCAGCATTTT. It encodes CASSLAYSNQPQHF. Using reference TRBV7-8 and TRBJ1-5 for the parts outside the CDR3, the full variable domain is GAGVSQSPRYKVAKRGQDVALRCDPISGHVSLFWYQQALGQGPEFLTYFQNEAQLDKSGLPSDRFFAERPEGSVSTLKIQRTQQEDSAVYLCASSLAYSNQPQHFGDGTRLSIL.

The chain links TRBV2 to TRBJ1-2; D possibly corresponds to TRBD1 (5 bases). The CDR3 loop spans 12 amino acids. CDR1 is SNHLY and CDR2 is FYNNEI in the germline V gene. V was clipped by 9 bases and J by 6 bases, with 14 bases between them. In nucleotides, the CDR3 is TGTGCCAGGACGGGGACGGAGGATGGCTACACCTTC. This codes for CARTGTEDGYTF.

This CDR3 reads CSASPQGIGGYTF. The CDR3 region has the DNA TGCAGTGCTAGTCCACAGGGAATTGGTGGCTACACCTTC. The gene calls are TRBV20-1 and TRBJ1-2; weak D call: TRBD1 (6 bases). Per germline, CDR1 DFQATT and CDR2 SNEGSKA (reference sequence). The CDR3 is 13 residues long. The V end was cut by 3 bases, the J end by 7 bases, with 15 bases between.

The chain combines TRBV7-9 with TRBJ1-2; weak D call: TRBD1 (6 bases). V was trimmed by 1 base and J by 0 bases, leaving 18 bases between them. The CDR3 spans 18 residues. CDR1 and CDR2 from the germline V gene are SEHNR and FQNEAQ (reference sequence). In DNA form, the CDR3 reads TGTGCCAGCAGCTTAGGAACCGGGACAAAACTTGCTAACTATGGCTACACCTTC. Translated, it gives CASSLGTGTKLANYGYTF.

This chain links TRBV6-5 with TRBJ1-2; 8 nucleotides align to TRBD1. From germline, CDR1 is MNHEY and CDR2 SVGAGI. V lost 2 bases, J lost 1 base, and 3 bases stayed unmatched. CDR3 length: 15 residues. CDR3 protein: CASSYQTGVNYGYTF. CDR3 sequence (DNA): TGTGCCAGCAGTTACCAGACAGGGGTTAACTATGGCTACACCTTC.

The chain links TRBV12-3 or TRBV12-4 to TRBJ1-1; D gene unclear. With 3 bases removed from V and 5 bases from J, the gap between germline ends came to 4 bases. This CDR3 has 11 residues. CDR3 sequence: CASSFLTEAFF. CDR3 bases: TGTGCCAGCAGTTTTTTGACTGAAGCTTTCTTT.

The CDR3 DNA reads as TGTGCCAGCAGCCAAGTCGACACCGGCCCCTACGAGCAGTACTTC. It codes for CASSQVDTGPYEQYF. This chain connects TRBV4-2 to TRBJ2-7, with unresolved D. Germline V gene data show CDR1 as LGHNA and CDR2 as YNFKEQ. There are 15 residues in the CDR3. The germline V and J ends were trimmed by 1 base and 2 bases, with 12 bases remaining between them.